The 23 T cell receptor beta chains listed next were all sequenced from one sample in a study of cytomegalovirus exposure and HLA in healthy donors. PCR primers comprised 60 Vbeta and 13 Jbeta primers. Assay: immunoSEQ multiplex PCR; the TCRdb copy retains only in-frame clones and omits some. This table holds about 200,000 clones, about four fifths found once. Sequenced input: PBMCs. Every receptor here comes from a man aged 25-45 years in good health and CMV-seronegative.

The chain recombines TRBV28 with TRBJ2-4, with D tentatively TRBD1 (7 bases). The CDR3 loop spans 14 amino acids. CDR1 and CDR2 from the germline V gene are MDHEN and SYDVKM. Trimming pared 2 bases from V and 3 bases from J, leaving 8 bases between. CDR3 nucleotide sequence: TGTGCCAGCAGTTTACAGGGGGGCAAAAACATTCAGTACTTC. This sequence encodes CASSLQGGKNIQYF.

The genes are TRBV27 and TRBJ2-7; a possible D gene is TRBD1 (6 bases). This CDR3 is built from 15 residues. V was cut by 5 bases and J by 1 base, with 15 bases left in between. CDR1 is MNHEY and CDR2 is SMNVEV in the germline V gene (reference sequence). The DNA for the CDR3 is TGTGCCAGCAGTACCGGGACAAGGAATTCCTACGAGCAGTACTTC. The encoded protein is CASSTGTRNSYEQYF.

The genes are TRBV11-3 and TRBJ2-2; tentatively, D is TRBD2 (6 bases). This CDR3 has 17 residues. CDR1 and CDR2 from the germline V gene are SGHNT and YENEEA. The V and J ends lost 5 bases and 2 bases respectively, with 18 bases between them. CDR3 nucleotides: TGTGCCAGCAGCCTTCAAACGGGGACTCCTAACACCGGGGAGCTGTTTTTT. The encoded protein is CASSLQTGTPNTGELFF.

This rearrangement joins TRBV4-1 to TRBJ1-1; D is undetermined. CDR1 MGHRA and CDR2 YSYEKL come from the germline V gene. V gave up 0 bases and J gave up 1 base, with 9 bases separating them. This CDR3 is 15 amino acids long. The CDR3 here is CASSQELAANTEAFF. CDR3 in DNA: TGCGCCAGCAGCCAAGAATTGGCGGCGAACACTGAAGCTTTCTTT.

The J gene is TRBJ2-3, the V gene TRBV5-1, with TRBD2 matching 9 bases. This CDR3 spans 15 amino acids. In germline, CDR1 is SGHRS, CDR2 YFSETQ. V dropped 0 bases and J dropped 6; count of bases not matched to a gene: 5. The CDR3 reads CASSLERGALDTQYF. The CDR3 DNA reads TGCGCCAGCAGCTTGGAGCGGGGGGCGTTGGATACGCAGTATTTT.

This clone was detected once. The rearrangement links TRBV5-1 to TRBJ2-2, with D perhaps TRBD2 (6 bases). Deletions cut 5 bases from V and 5 bases from J, with 19 bases between. Germline values: CDR1 SGHRS, CDR2 YFSETQ. The CDR3 length is 16 residues. The CDR3 spells CASSLDIEAGTGELFF. CDR3 DNA: TGCGCCAGCAGTCTGGATATAGAGGCGGGGACCGGGGAGCTGTTTTTT.

V usage is TRBV4-1 and J usage is TRBJ1-4; D is uncertain. CDR1 is MGHRA, CDR2 YSYEKL, per germline. The CDR3 totals 15 residues. V was pared by 0 bases and J by 1 base, with 6 bases between. CDR3 amino acids: CASSQEGRTNEKLFF. The DNA of the CDR3 is TGCGCCAGCAGCCAAGAAGGGAGAACTAATGAAAAACTGTTTTTT.

The rearrangement joins TRBV10-3 to TRBJ2-7, with D perhaps matching TRBD1 (5 bases). Germline V gene lookup returns CDR1 ENHRY and CDR2 SYGVKD. This CDR3 contains 15 residues. Trimming took off 2 bases at V and 3 bases at J, with 14 bases between the two ends. In DNA form, the CDR3 reads TGTGCCATCAGTGAGGATCCTCAGGGATACTACGAGCAGTACTTC. Translating it yields CAISEDPQGYYEQYF.

The rearrangement uses TRBV29-1 and TRBJ2-1; tentatively, D is TRBD2 (7 bases). With 5 bases removed from V and 6 bases from J, the gap between germline ends came to 17 bases. The germline gives CDR1 SQVTM, CDR2 ANQGSEA. The CDR3 has 14 amino acids. In DNA, the CDR3 is TGCAGCGTTCATAAAGGGGGGGTTACCAATGAGCAGTTCTTC. This codes for CSVHKGGVTNEQFF.

This rearrangement joins TRBV5-1 to TRBJ2-5; D uncertain. The assigned J gene may be wrong: the sequence end matches TRBJ2-7 better. Germline CDR1 SGHRS, CDR2 YFSETQ. This CDR3 has 15 amino acids. The CDR3 coding sequence is TGCGCCAGCAGCTTGGGGGTCAGAGGCTCCTACGAGCAGTACTTC. Protein sequence: CASSLGVRGSYEQYF.

A single count supports this clone. The rearrangement joins TRBV7-9 to TRBJ1-5; D is possibly TRBD1 (6 bases). This CDR3 has 15 amino acids. The V end was cut by 4 bases, the J end by 3 bases, with 13 bases between. The germline gives CDR1 SEHNR, CDR2 FQNEAQ (reference sequence). CDR3 sequence: CASSWGGGPNQPQHF. The CDR3 coding sequence is TGTGCCAGCAGCTGGGGCGGGGGGCCCAATCAGCCCCAGCATTTT.

CDR3 sequence reads: CASSTIGEGPYGYTF. Here the CDR3 DNA reads TGTGCCAGCAGCACAATAGGGGAAGGACCCTATGGCTACACCTTC. This rearrangement joins TRBV9 to TRBJ1-2, with D perhaps matching TRBD1 (5 bases). The length of the CDR3 is 15 residues. Germline V gives CDR1 SGDLS, CDR2 YYNGEE. V lost 4 bases and J 4 bases, leaving 17 bases between the germline ends.

V is TRBV15 and J is TRBJ1-2; 8 bases are a match to TRBD1. This CDR3 comprises 15 residues. V lost 0 bases to trimming and J lost 7 bases; unmatched junction nucleotides: 7. Germline assignment: CDR1 LNHNV and CDR2 YYDKDF (reference sequence). The CDR3 DNA follows: TGTGCCACCAGCAGAGATGAGACAGGGGCTGGTGGCTACACCTTC. It translates to CATSRDETGAGGYTF.

V usage is TRBV5-1 and J usage is TRBJ1-4; TRBD1 matches at 7 bases. J was trimmed by 2 bases and V by 4 bases; bases with no gene match: 5. This CDR3 spans 15 amino acids. The germline V gene encodes CDR1 SGHRS and CDR2 YFSETQ. The CDR3 reads CASSIDRATNEKLFF. The CDR3, as DNA: TGCGCCAGCAGCATCGACAGGGCTACTAATGAAAAACTGTTTTTT.

Note on this clone: Within the sample, other DNA sequences also encode this same CDR3. CDR3 sequence: CASSSGTGGTDTQYF. For the CDR3, the DNA is TGTGCCAGCAGTTCGGGGACAGGGGGAACAGATACGCAGTATTTT. J is TRBJ2-3 and V is TRBV27, with 11 bases fitting TRBD1. Germline loops: CDR1 MNHEY, CDR2 SMNVEV (reference sequence). The J segment lost 3 bases and the V segment lost 4 bases, leaving 3 bases of the junction unmatched. The CDR3 is 15 residues long.

The genes are TRBV13 and TRBJ2-3; D might be TRBD2 (5 bases). The V end lost 5 bases, the J end lost 1 base, and 10 bases lay between the germline ends. CDR3 length: 14 amino acids. The germline CDR1 and CDR2 sequences are PRHDT and FYEKMQ (reference sequence). The CDR3 DNA sequence: TGTGCCAGCAGCCACCGGGGTGGCACAGATACGCAGTATTTT. Its protein product is CASSHRGGTDTQYF. The variable domain in full, with the rest retrieved from reference TRBV13 and TRBJ2-3, is AAGVIQSPRHLIKEKRETATLKCYPIPRHDTVYWYQQGPGQDPQFLISFYEKMQSDKGSIPDRFSAQQFSDYHSELNMSSLELGDSALYFCASSHRGGTDTQYFGPGTRLTVL.

This chain uses TRBV5-5 with TRBJ1-2, with 7 nucleotides matching TRBD1. Per germline, CDR1 SGHKS and CDR2 YYEKEE (reference sequence). The CDR3 length is 15 residues. Losses at the gene ends were 1 base for V and 0 bases for J; bases not matched to a gene: 3. The CDR3 spells CASSLRQGPNYGYTF. The CDR3 DNA follows: TGTGCCAGCAGCTTGCGACAGGGCCCTAACTATGGCTACACCTTC.

Worth noting for this clone: Other DNA sequences of this sample code for an identical CDR3. The chain joins TRBV6-5 to TRBJ2-7, with D possibly TRBD2 on 6 matching bases. V lost 7 bases and J 6 bases, leaving 10 bases between the germline ends. There are 11 residues in the CDR3. Germline V gene data show CDR1 as MNHEY and CDR2 as SVGAGI. The CDR3 is CASTQGGEQYF. The CDR3 nucleotides read TGTGCCAGCACCCAGGGAGGCGAGCAGTACTTC.

V gene TRBV7-8 combines with J gene TRBJ2-3, with 11 nucleotides matching TRBD2. The CDR3 length is 15 residues. Germline V gene sequence: CDR1 SGHVS, CDR2 FQNEAQ. Losses at the gene ends were 5 bases for V and 11 bases for J; bases not matched to a gene: 12. This CDR3 reads CASSPLAGGSRGQYF. CDR3 DNA sequence: TGTGCCAGCAGCCCCTTAGCGGGGGGGTCTCGTGGGCAGTATTTT.

The chain couples TRBV18 to TRBJ1-2, with a tentative D call TRBD1 (5 bases). The CDR3 runs 16 residues. V gave up 2 bases and J gave up 5 bases, with 18 bases separating them. Germline assignment: CDR1 KGHSH and CDR2 LQKENI. CDR3 residues: CASSPRDLKDLYGYTF. The CDR3, as DNA: TGTGCCAGCTCACCAAGGGACTTGAAGGACCTGTATGGCTACACCTTC.

The genes are TRBV5-5 and TRBJ1-1; no definite D call. Trimming cost V 1 base and J 0 bases, with 7 bases left between them. The CDR3 length is 14 residues. CDR1 is SGHKS, CDR2 YYEKEE, per germline (reference sequence). CDR3 sequence (DNA): TGTGCCAGCAGCTTGAGCCAACTGAACACTGAAGCTTTCTTT. Encoded protein: CASSLSQLNTEAFF. Complete variable domain (other parts from reference TRBV5-5 and TRBJ1-1): DAGVTQSPTHLIKTRGQQVTLRCSPISGHKSVSWYQQVLGQGPQFIFQYYEKEERGRGNFPDRFSARQFPNYSSELNVNALLLGDSALYLCASSLSQLNTEAFFGQGTRLTVV.

This sequence joins TRBV18 and TRBJ2-7; 9 bases align to TRBD1. The V segment lost 3 bases and the J segment 0 bases; nucleotides outside the gene matches: 6. The CDR3 spans 16 residues. Germline CDR1 is KGHSH and CDR2 is LQKENI. DNA of the CDR3: TGTGCCAGCTCACCGCAATTGGGACAGGGCTCCTACGAGCAGTACTTC. Protein: CASSPQLGQGSYEQYF.

The rearrangement joins TRBV5-1 to TRBJ2-1; D perhaps matches TRBD2 (7 bases). The length of the CDR3 is 14 residues. Germline V gives CDR1 SGHRS, CDR2 YFSETQ. V lost 3 bases, J lost 9 bases, and 16 bases lay in between. In DNA form, the CDR3 reads TGCGCCAGCAGCTCAAAAGGGGGGGGCAGTGAGCAGTTCTTC. Its translation: CASSSKGGGSEQFF.